This T cell receptor (beta chain) comes out of a study of cytomegalovirus exposure and HLA in healthy donors. In the study overall: Out of a few hundred genotyped donors, about 80% belonged to the Caucasian-associated ancestry cluster. Study-wide points: Researchers reported in a later analysis that a missense DCLRE1C variant was tied to TCR beta V- and J-gene trimming.

Germline CDR1 is SGHNT and CDR2 is YYREEE (reference sequence). There are 14 residues in the CDR3. The junction had 5 bases not matched to a gene; V was cut back by 2 bases and J by 5 bases. The study ran its PCR with 60 Vbeta and 13 Jbeta primers. Original handling: Roughly 11 million shared chains were among around 78 million unique TCR beta chains counted in a later analysis. Profiling relied on immunoSEQ multiplex PCR, and the TCRdb table lists in-frame clones only, not all of them. V and J calls plus clone size are reproduced from that table; the DNA served to infer D and trimming. This table has 200,000 to 250,000 clones, around 80% appearing once. This clone was found a few times. Its antigen remains unknown.

Sequenced sample: PBMCs. The chain carries TRBV5-4 and TRBJ2-5; 8 bases agree with TRBD1. This TCR derives from a man between 18 and 35 years old in good health and CMV-seronegative. In DNA form, the CDR3 reads TGTGCCAGCAGCTTTCAGGGGGCCTTGGAGACCCAGTACTTC. Amino acids: CASSFQGALETQYF. The full variable domain, in which reference TRBV5-4 and TRBJ2-5 provide the parts outside the CDR3, is ETGVTQSPTHLIKTRGQQVTLRCSSQSGHNTVSWYQQALGQGPQFIFQYYREEENGRGNFPPRFSGLQFPNYSSELNVNALELDDSALYLCASSFQGALETQYFGPGTRLLVL.